Listed below are T cell receptor beta chains from one sample, sequenced in a study of human T cells and chemical hapten exposure. TCRdb recomputed calls from the RACE reads with MiXCR, one row per CDR3 protein. The sample has more than 150,000 distinct CDR3 sequences, roughly 30% seen once; the top ten hold less than 3.5%. The sequences come from whole blood, collected in connection with sensitization to the hapten diphenylcyclopropenone (DPC). The origin of the receptors is a woman aged 25-40 years with alopecia areata. Some clones in this sample may be carry-over from other donors' samples. The conserved cysteine and the conserved F or W are not part of the CDR3 here. The order of the fields is D gene, J gene, V gene, CDR3 protein. A D gene is named only where the DNA matches it firmly.

TRBD1 | TRBJ1-5 | TRBV29-1 | SVGTGGNQPQH
- | TRBJ2-7 | TRBV7-9 | ASSPMGTGEPYEQY
TRBD1 | TRBJ2-5 | TRBV29-1 | SVAPGTGGEETQY
- | TRBJ2-6 | TRBV12-5 | ASDPDSRSGANVLT
- | TRBJ2-2 | TRBV28 | ASTRGSTGELF
- | TRBJ1-5 | TRBV28 | ASSYNQPQH
- | TRBJ2-3 | TRBV5-1 | ASSAGTGDLAGLSTDTQY
TRBD2 | TRBJ2-5 | TRBV10-3 | AISESRGRGQETQY
- | TRBJ1-5 | TRBV10-3 | AIRGGGGNQPQH
TRBD2 | TRBJ2-3 | TRBV7-2 | ASAGLASTDTQY
TRBD2 | TRBJ2-3 | TRBV29-1 | SVGREADTQY
TRBD2 | TRBJ2-2 | TRBV4-1 | ASSQETSGTFSGELF
- | TRBJ2-3 | TRBV19 | ASSIGATDTQY
- | TRBJ2-2 | TRBV28 | ASSFFYNTGELF
TRBD1 | TRBJ1-4 | TRBV12-3/TRBV12-4 | ASSLGTGGAEKLF
TRBD1 | TRBJ1-2 | TRBV29-1 | SVVSGTGGYYGYT
TRBD2 | TRBJ2-1 | TRBV18 | ASSLTSGSGNEQF
TRBD1 | TRBJ1-2 | TRBV7-9 | ASSFASGTGYGYT
TRBD1 | TRBJ1-5 | TRBV27 | ASSSGTGGGGPQH
- | TRBJ1-3 | TRBV28 | ASSFAGSGNTIY
- | TRBJ2-2 | TRBV11-2 | ASSLTQYTGELF
- | TRBJ2-3 | TRBV2 | ASSAGVYTDTQY
- | TRBJ1-1 | TRBV4-3 | ASSQAPLGGVNTEAF
- | TRBJ1-1 | TRBV7-9 | ASSLGTGREAF
TRBD2 | TRBJ2-1 | TRBV11-1 | ASSFQRGNEQF
- | TRBJ2-1 | TRBV29-1 | GGVGRDEQF
- | TRBJ1-4 | TRBV4-2 | ASSQGAPGKLF
- | TRBJ2-3 | TRBV6-5 | ASSSTGTDTQY
TRBD1 | TRBJ1-1 | TRBV7-2 | ASSTAGTGAGTEAF
- | TRBJ2-2 | TRBV6-4 | ASSDGLSNGELF
- | TRBJ1-5 | TRBV5-6 | ASSSTGQFMGTQH
TRBD2 | TRBJ2-2 | TRBV28 | ASSLASGGPPVGELF
TRBD2 | TRBJ2-1 | TRBV20-1 | SALRGGDNEQF
- | TRBJ2-2 | TRBV28 | ASSLAQAGNTGELF
TRBD1 | TRBJ1-2 | TRBV20-1 | SARPTGSYGYT
- | TRBJ2-1 | TRBV9 | ASSVNDAEQF
- | TRBJ2-7 | TRBV7-2 | ASSFSPGAYEQY
- | TRBJ1-6 | TRBV5-1 | ASSLEGGGDSPLH
- | TRBJ2-7 | TRBV11-1 | ASSLATVNSYEQY
TRBD1 | TRBJ2-7 | TRBV6-5 | ASSMGQGFSEQY